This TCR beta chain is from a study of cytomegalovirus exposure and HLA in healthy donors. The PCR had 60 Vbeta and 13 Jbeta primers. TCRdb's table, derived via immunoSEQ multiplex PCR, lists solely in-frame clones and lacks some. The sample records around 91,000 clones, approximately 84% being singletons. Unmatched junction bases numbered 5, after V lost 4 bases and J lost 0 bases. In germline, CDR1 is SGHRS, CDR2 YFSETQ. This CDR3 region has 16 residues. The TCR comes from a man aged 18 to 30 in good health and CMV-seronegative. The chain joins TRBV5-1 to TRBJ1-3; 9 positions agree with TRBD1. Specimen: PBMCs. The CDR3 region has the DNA TGCGCCAGCAGCAGAACAGGGGGCAGCTCTGGAAACACCATATATTTT. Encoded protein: CASSRTGGSSGNTIYF.